This T cell receptor (beta chain) was observed in a study of T cells in Graves' hyperthyroidism and ophthalmopathy. Study-wide findings and caveats: Most thyroid clonotypes expanded above 0.001 appeared in blood too.

Template material for amplifying TCR beta CDR3 regions consisted of RNA transcripts. In the first-round RT-PCR of the TCR CDR3, the HTBI primer set was used. TCRdb re-called the multiplex PCR reads with MiXCR, one entry per CDR3 protein. The sample includes roughly 500,000 distinct CDR3 sequences, 11% to 15% of them seen just once. Notes on this clonotype: Its antigen remains unidentified.

Trimming cost V 0 bases and J 1 base; bases outside gene matches: 2. The germline CDR1 and CDR2 sequences are MNHEY and SVGEGT. The CDR3 consists of 16 residues. Sample collection date corresponds to first hyperthyroidism diagnosis, prior to any ophthalmopathy symptoms. A roughly 9.3 ml volume of fresh peripheral blood provided the PBMCs. This rearrangement joins TRBV6-2 or TRBV6-3 to TRBJ2-2; 7 bases agree with TRBD1. Sequenced sample: blood. This sequence originates from a woman aged 25 to 39 with Graves' hyperthyroidism that later progressed to Graves' ophthalmopathy. CDR3 nucleotides: TGTGCCAGCAGTTACTCGCAGGGGGTGAACACCGGGGAGCTGTTTTTT. Translation: CASSYSQGVNTGELFF.